This T cell receptor (beta chain) is from a study of blood T cell repertoires in COVID-19. Study-wide background: The United States, Italy and Spain were the sources of the acute and convalescent COVID-19 samples. The cDNA or gDNA used as material had been derived from T cells, B-cell-depleted T cells, or PBMCs.

Losses at the gene ends were 5 bases for V and 4 bases for J; bases not matched to a gene: 11. Germline V CDR1 and CDR2: MNHEY, SMNVEV (reference sequence). The CDR3 has 16 residues. In the authors' workflow: How many nucleated cells were present was estimated from reference gene primer amplification. TCRdb's table, derived via immunoSEQ multiplex PCR, lists solely in-frame clones and lacks some. V and J calls and clone size follow that table, whereas D and trimming were derived from the DNA. The sample includes 9,500 to 15,000 clones, 90% of them seen just once. The sequencing input was peripheral blood. This receptor was taken from a man between 65 and 85 years old with active COVID-19. The chain carries TRBV27 and TRBJ2-1; 7 bases map to TRBD2. CDR3 region: CASSAPSGGVYNEQFF. The CDR3 nucleotides read TGTGCCAGCAGTGCCCCTAGCGGAGGGGTTTACAATGAGCAGTTCTTC.